The 12 T cell receptor beta chains below come from one sample, sequenced in a study of graft-versus-host responses after intestinal transplantation. This table comes from immunoSEQ multiplex PCR, and its TCRdb copy is limited to in-frame clones, with some not included. The sample includes about 14,000 clones, 84% of them seen just once. Material: PBMCs, obtained after intestinal transplantation. The source is a human patient who received an intestinal transplant, so some T cells may come from the graft donor.

Remarks on this clone: One end of the junction does not line up with germline, which may come from a read error. This rearrangement joins TRBV7-2 to TRBJ1-1, with D uncertain. The CDR3 covers 11 residues. Germline CDR1 is SGHTA and CDR2 is FQGNSA. CDR3 sequence: CASSSPSRLIF. For the CDR3, the DNA is TGTGCCAGCAGCTCTCCCAGTAGGTTAATCTTT.

The chain combines TRBV5-3 with TRBJ2-1; 7 bases fit TRBD1. TRBV5-3 is placed among ORFs of uncertain function. The CDR3 runs 14 residues. The ends lost 6 bases at V and 5 bases at J; junction bases unmatched: 8. The CDR3 spells CARNPGQNDNEQFF. The DNA of the CDR3 is TGTGCCAGAAACCCGGGACAGAATGACAATGAGCAGTTCTTC.

The chain combines TRBV25-1 with TRBJ1-1; TRBD1 agrees at 9 bases. V shed 5 bases and J 7 bases; nucleotides not matched to a gene: 8. The CDR3 extends over 14 amino acids. Germline values: CDR1 MGHDK, CDR2 SYGVNS. CDR3 in DNA: TGTGCCAGCAGTCCCGAGGGACAGGGTGGTGAAGCTTTCTTT. It is translated as CASSPEGQGGEAFF.

The CDR3 here is CASNLAGGSDTQYF. The CDR3 nucleotides are TGTGCCAGTAACCTAGCGGGAGGATCAGATACGCAGTATTTT. The rearrangement links TRBV19 to TRBJ2-3, with 11 bases fitting TRBD2. CDR3 length equals 14 residues. V lost 7 bases to trimming and J lost 4 bases; unmatched junction nucleotides: 4. Germline V gene lookup returns CDR1 LNHDA and CDR2 SQIVND (reference sequence).

This chain connects TRBV7-3 to TRBJ2-3; no firm D call. The CDR3 loop spans 15 amino acids. Germline-derived CDR1 and CDR2 are SGHTA and FQGTGA. Deletions cut 2 bases from V and 1 base from J, with 10 bases between. The CDR3 reads CASSLLAGGTDTQYF. DNA for the CDR3: TGTGCCAGCAGCTTATTGGCCGGCGGCACAGATACGCAGTATTTT. The full variable domain, in which reference TRBV7-3 and TRBJ2-3 provide the parts outside the CDR3, is GAGVSQTPSNKVTEKGKYVELRCDPISGHTALYWYRQSLGQGPEFLIYFQGTGAADDSGLPNDRFFAVRPEGSVSTLKIQRTERGDSAVYLCASSLLAGGTDTQYFGPGTRLTVL.

The chain couples TRBV18 to TRBJ1-1; a weak D match, TRBD1 (6 bases). The CDR3 sequence is 12 residues long. The V end was cut by 6 bases, the J end by 4 bases, with 9 bases between. The germline V gene has CDR1 KGHSH and CDR2 LQKENI. The CDR3 is CASSKGGTEAFF. CDR3 coding DNA: TGTGCCAGCTCGAAGGGGGGCACTGAAGCTTTCTTT.

The chain employs TRBV7-3 and TRBJ2-3; 11 nucleotides match TRBD1. The CDR3 is 15 amino acids. In germline, CDR1 is SGHTA, CDR2 FQGTGA. V shed 5 bases, J shed 1 base, and the junction held 2 bases outside the gene matches. DNA for the CDR3: TGTGCCAGCAGCCCGGGACAGGGGGGCACAGATACGCAGTATTTT. Translation: CASSPGQGGTDTQYF.

In this sample, this clone turned up a few times. The V gene is TRBV9, the J gene TRBJ1-5; the D is unclear. CDR3 size: 13 residues. Germline-derived CDR1 and CDR2 are SGDLS and YYNGEE. Trimming stripped 4 bases from V and 2 bases from J, with 7 bases between. CDR3 bases: TGTGCCAGCAGCAAGACCGGCAATCAGCCCCAGCATTTT. Protein: CASSKTGNQPQHF.

V usage is TRBV18 and J usage is TRBJ1-1; 7 nucleotides match TRBD1. CDR1 and CDR2 from the germline V gene are KGHSH and LQKENI. This CDR3 comprises 13 residues. V dropped 4 bases and J dropped 5; count of bases not matched to a gene: 4. The CDR3 coding sequence is TGTGCCAGCTCACAAGACAGGGAAACTGAAGCTTTCTTT. Residues: CASSQDRETEAFF.

The chain's CDR3 is CSVVMGLALGEQFF. Written as DNA, the CDR3 is TGCAGCGTTGTCATGGGACTAGCTTTAGGTGAGCAGTTCTTC. The rearrangement joins TRBV29-1 to TRBJ2-1; 9 bases are a match to TRBD2. Germline V gene lookup returns CDR1 SQVTM and CDR2 ANQGSEA. The CDR3 runs 14 residues. V lost 4 bases and J lost 9; bases outside the gene matches: 10.

The V gene is TRBV7-9, the J gene TRBJ2-1; no clear D gene. The CDR3 runs 12 residues. Germline V gives CDR1 SEHNR, CDR2 FQNEAQ (reference sequence). Trimming removed 4 bases from V and 9 bases from J, with 10 bases in between. CDR3 region: CASSSYLVEQFF. CDR3 DNA: TGTGCCAGCAGCTCCTACTTGGTTGAGCAGTTCTTC.

The chain carries TRBV6-5 and TRBJ2-7; 10 bases are shared with TRBD2. In germline, CDR1 is MNHEY, CDR2 SVGAGI. This CDR3 has 14 residues. V lost 4 bases, J lost 2 bases, and 2 bases stayed unmatched. The CDR3 bases are TGTGCCAGCAGTTCTAGCGGGAGCACCTACGAGCAGTACTTC. Its protein product is CASSSSGSTYEQYF.